Each of the 20 T cell receptor beta chains below was sequenced from the same sample in a study of T cell responses to AZD1222 COVID-19 vaccine. This table comes from immunoSEQ multiplex PCR, and its TCRdb copy is limited to in-frame clones, with some not included. Of tens of thousands of clones listed, approximately 80% are singletons. Sequenced material: peripheral blood, taken 28 days after the second AZD1222 dose. These receptors originate from an adult who received the AZD1222 COVID-19 vaccine.

The V and J genes are TRBV12-3 or TRBV12-4 and TRBJ2-7; the match to TRBD1 covers 7 bases. The CDR3 length is 13 residues. Losses at the gene ends were 6 bases for V and 3 bases for J; bases not matched to a gene: 5. The CDR3 protein is CASRRQGYYEQYF. CDR3 nucleotide sequence: TGTGCCAGCAGACGACAGGGTTACTACGAGCAGTACTTC.

This clone was detected a few times. V gene TRBV5-6 combines with J gene TRBJ1-3, with D maybe TRBD1 (5 bases). The CDR3 contains 14 residues. Germline CDR1 SGHDT, CDR2 YYEEEE. Between the trimmed V and J ends, which lost 4 bases and 0 bases, there was a span of 8 bases. The DNA of the CDR3 is TGTGCCAGCAGCCCCACAGGCTCTGGAAACACCATATATTTT. Protein: CASSPTGSGNTIYF.

The rearrangement uses TRBV6-2 or TRBV6-3 and TRBJ2-1, with 10 nucleotides matching TRBD2. Germline V gene lookup returns CDR1 MNHEY and CDR2 SVGEGT. V was clipped by 5 bases and J by 4 bases; unmatched bases: 8. The CDR3 has 16 residues. The chain's CDR3 is CASSGKAGGPYNEQFF. CDR3 DNA: TGTGCCAGCAGTGGGAAAGCGGGGGGGCCTTACAATGAGCAGTTCTTC.

This chain joins TRBV4-2 and TRBJ2-3; 10 bases match TRBD2. Trimming at V came to 1 base and at J to 6 bases, leaving 7 bases not matched to a gene. Germline assignment: CDR1 LGHNA and CDR2 YNFKEQ. The CDR3 contains 16 residues. In nucleotides, the CDR3 is TGTGCCAGCAGCCAAGTTAGGGCTAGCGGGGGTGATACGCAGTATTTT. Its protein product is CASSQVRASGGDTQYF.

The chain uses TRBV5-1 and TRBJ1-1; 7 nucleotides line up with TRBD1. The CDR3 sequence is 16 residues long. V was pared by 3 bases and J by 6 bases, with 14 bases of the junction left unmatched. Germline assignment: CDR1 SGHRS and CDR2 YFSETQ. This chain's CDR3 is CASSSGPQGPSAEAFF. The CDR3 DNA is TGCGCCAGCAGCTCGGGACCACAGGGGCCTAGTGCTGAAGCTTTCTTT.

The chain joins TRBV25-1 to TRBJ2-7; maybe TRBD2 (6 bases). Trimming stripped 1 base from V and 3 bases from J, with 13 bases between. This CDR3 contains 15 residues. The germline CDR1 and CDR2 sequences are MGHDK and SYGVNS. CDR3 loop: CASSESREDYYEQYF. Here the CDR3 DNA reads TGTGCCAGCAGTGAATCGAGGGAGGATTACTACGAGCAGTACTTC.

Written as DNA, the CDR3 is TGTGCCAGCAGTGGACCCCTTGCGGGGGGATCCACAGATACGCAGTATTTT. Translation: CASSGPLAGGSTDTQYF. This chain links TRBV6-1 with TRBJ2-3; 8 bases are a match to TRBD2. V lost 4 bases to trimming and J lost 2 bases; unmatched junction nucleotides: 11. The V gene's germline CDR1 is MNHNS and CDR2 SASEGT. The CDR3 is made up of 17 amino acids.

V gene TRBV27 combines with J gene TRBJ1-2; D is uncertain. Germline lookup yields CDR1 MNHEY and CDR2 SMNVEV (reference sequence). Trimming took off 4 bases at V and 6 bases at J, with 6 bases between the two ends. The CDR3 has 11 residues. As DNA, the CDR3 is TGTGCCAGCAGTTCCCTGGATGGCTACACCTTC. This translates into CASSSLDGYTF.

CDR3 in amino acids: CASSEWDRQPQHF. CDR3 in DNA: TGCGCCAGCAGTGAATGGGACCGCCAGCCCCAGCATTTT. V usage is TRBV10-2 and J usage is TRBJ1-5; possible D gene TRBD1, 5 bases. Germline loops: CDR1 WSHSY, CDR2 SAAADI. There are 13 residues in the CDR3. V was cut by 3 bases and J by 7 bases, with 10 bases left in between.

The chain joins TRBV19 to TRBJ1-2; D remains ambiguous. With 3 bases removed from V and 4 bases from J, the gap between germline ends came to 9 bases. The CDR3 spans 13 residues. CDR1 is LNHDA and CDR2 is SQIVND in the germline V gene (reference sequence). The CDR3 region is CASSILTAYGYTF. Written as DNA, the CDR3 is TGTGCCAGTAGTATCCTCACCGCCTATGGCTACACCTTC.

The CDR3 here is CASSNRGNTEAFF. CDR3 DNA: TGTGCCAGCAGTAACAGGGGGAACACTGAAGCTTTCTTT. The rearrangement uses TRBV6-5 and TRBJ1-1, with 7 bases identical to TRBD1. This CDR3 spans 13 amino acids. V lost 5 bases to trimming and J lost 1 base; unmatched junction nucleotides: 1. Germline V gives CDR1 MNHEY, CDR2 SVGAGI.

This chain connects TRBV21-1 to TRBJ2-3; no DNA check was done on the table's D call, TRBD1. TRBV21-1 is a listed pseudogene. The CDR3 totals 14 residues. Written as DNA, the CDR3 is TGTGCCAGCAGCAAGACAGCCTTCACAGATACGCAGTATTTT. This gives the protein CASSKTAFTDTQYF.

This chain links TRBV4-2 with TRBJ1-1; tentative D call: TRBD1 (5 bases). This CDR3 has 15 residues. V dropped 7 bases and J dropped 1 base, with 16 bases sitting between them. CDR1 is LGHNA and CDR2 is YNFKEQ in the germline V gene. The CDR3 sequence is CASTEGPTQNTEAFF. DNA of the CDR3: TGTGCCAGCACCGAGGGGCCCACCCAGAACACTGAAGCTTTCTTT.

The gene calls are TRBV15 and TRBJ1-1; D gene unclear. Germline CDR1 and CDR2: LNHNV and YYDKDF (reference sequence). The CDR3 is 13 residues long. V was trimmed by 0 bases and J by 6 bases, leaving 8 bases between them. This chain's CDR3 is CATSRDVNSEAFF. As DNA, the CDR3 is TGTGCCACCAGCAGAGACGTAAATTCTGAAGCTTTCTTT.

This chain links TRBV19 with TRBJ1-5; D is undetermined. The germline V gene encodes CDR1 LNHDA and CDR2 SQIVND (reference sequence). The CDR3 is 15 amino acids. V gave up 2 bases and J gave up 2 bases, with 10 bases separating them. CDR3 DNA: TGTGCCAGTAGTATACGGGGTGTCGGCAATCAGCCCCAGCATTTT. Residues: CASSIRGVGNQPQHF.

This clone was counted a few times. The chain joins TRBV30 to TRBJ1-1; possible D gene TRBD1, 6 bases. CDR1 is GTSNPN and CDR2 is SVGIG in the germline V gene (reference sequence). The CDR3 is made up of 18 amino acids. V lost 3 bases to trimming and J lost 0 bases, with 23 bases between them. The CDR3 loop is CAWSSRGGSPTMNTEAFF. DNA for the CDR3: TGTGCCTGGAGCTCTAGGGGGGGGAGTCCCACCATGAACACTGAAGCTTTCTTT.

The chain joins TRBV9 to TRBJ1-4, with D uncertain. The germline gives CDR1 SGDLS, CDR2 YYNGEE. CDR3 length equals 15 residues. The V gene lost 0 bases and the J gene lost 1 base, with 7 bases spanning the gap. CDR3 sequence: CASSVGSRTNEKLFF. CDR3 nucleotide sequence: TGTGCCAGCAGCGTAGGCTCGAGAACTAATGAAAAACTGTTTTTT.

The chain links TRBV6-5 to TRBJ1-5, with a tentative D call TRBD1 (5 bases). Trimming shortened V by 6 bases and J by 1 base, and 10 bases separated the two germline ends. In germline, CDR1 is MNHEY, CDR2 SVGAGI. The CDR3 covers 14 residues. CDR3 DNA sequence: TGTGCCAGCAGAGAGGGACTAAGCAATCAGCCCCAGCATTTT. Translated, it gives CASREGLSNQPQHF.

This clone turned up a few times. The chain carries TRBV27 and TRBJ1-2; 8 bases fit TRBD1. This CDR3 is 13 amino acids long. V shed 3 bases and J 8 bases; nucleotides not matched to a gene: 5. Germline V gene data show CDR1 as MNHEY and CDR2 as SMNVEV (reference sequence). This chain's CDR3 is CASSLRTGNGYTF. Written as DNA, the CDR3 is TGTGCCAGCAGTTTGCGGACAGGGAACGGCTACACCTTC.

The rearrangement uses TRBV3-1 (or the pseudogene TRBV3-2) and TRBJ2-3; 13 bases match TRBD2. J was trimmed by 2 bases and V by 4 bases; bases with no gene match: 12. This CDR3 is 19 amino acids long. Germline-derived CDR1 and CDR2 are LGHDT and YNNKEL (reference sequence). CDR3 loop: CASSPSVGTSGENTDTQYF. The CDR3 DNA sequence: TGTGCCAGCAGCCCATCAGTTGGGACTAGCGGGGAGAACACAGATACGCAGTATTTT.